Included here is one TCR beta chain sequence, with context. The data are from a study of CD8 T cells in Susac syndrome. V was shortened by 1 base and J by 1 base, with 6 bases between the two germline ends. The CDR3 runs 14 residues. Germline CDR1 SGHDN, CDR2 FVKESK. Random hexamers primed reverse transcription of 0.5 to 1 ug RNA. TCRdb independently ran MiXCR on the immunoSEQ multiplex PCR reads; one entry per CDR3 protein. The sample records 170,000 or so distinct CDR3 sequences, roughly 95% being singletons. The TCR sequence derives from a human donor with Susac syndrome. The sample comprised CD4+ T cells from PBMCs. V is TRBV14 and J is TRBJ2-3; D is unclear. The CDR3 region is CASSQVWGTDTQYF. The CDR3 DNA sequence: TGTGCCAGCAGCCAAGTGTGGGGCACAGATACGCAGTATTTT. Looking up the rest from reference TRBV14 and TRBJ2-3 gives the full variable domain: EAGVTQFPSHSVIEKGQTVTLRCDPISGHDNLYWYRRVMGKEIKFLLHFVKESKQDESGMPNNRFLAERTGGTYSTLKVQPAELEDSGVYFCASSQVWGTDTQYFGPGTRLTVL.